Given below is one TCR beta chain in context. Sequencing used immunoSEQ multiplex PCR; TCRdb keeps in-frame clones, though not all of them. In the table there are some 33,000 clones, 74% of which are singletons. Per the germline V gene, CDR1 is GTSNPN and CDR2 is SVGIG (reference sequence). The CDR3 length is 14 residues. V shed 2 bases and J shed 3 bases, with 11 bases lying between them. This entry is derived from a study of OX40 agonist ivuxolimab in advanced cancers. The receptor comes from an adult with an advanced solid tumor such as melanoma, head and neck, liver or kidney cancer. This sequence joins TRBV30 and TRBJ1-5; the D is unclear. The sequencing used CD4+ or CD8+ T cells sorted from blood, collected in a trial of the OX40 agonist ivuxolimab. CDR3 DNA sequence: TGTGCCTGGAGTTACCCATTAGTCAATCAGCCCCAGCATTTT. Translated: CAWSYPLVNQPQHF. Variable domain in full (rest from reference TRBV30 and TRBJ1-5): SQTIHQWPATLVQPVGSPLSLECTVEGTSNPNLYWYRQAAGRGLQLLFYSVGIGQISSEVPQNLSASRPQDRQFILSSKKLLLSDSGFYLCAWSYPLVNQPQHFGDGTRLSIL.